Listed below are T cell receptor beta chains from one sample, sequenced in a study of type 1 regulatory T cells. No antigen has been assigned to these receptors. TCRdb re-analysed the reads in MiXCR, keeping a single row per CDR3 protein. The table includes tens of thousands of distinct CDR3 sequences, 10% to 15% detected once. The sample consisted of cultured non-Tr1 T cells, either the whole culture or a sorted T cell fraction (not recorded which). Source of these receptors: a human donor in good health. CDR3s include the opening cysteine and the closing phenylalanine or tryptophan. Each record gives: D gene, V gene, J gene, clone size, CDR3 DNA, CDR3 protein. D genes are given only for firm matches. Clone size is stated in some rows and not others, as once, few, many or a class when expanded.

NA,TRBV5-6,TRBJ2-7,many,TGTGCCAGCAGCTACCCAGGGGCGAGGATCTACGAGCAGTACTTC,CASSYPGARIYEQYF
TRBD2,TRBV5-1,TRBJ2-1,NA,TGCGCCAGCAGCTTGGGACTAGCGGGAGGAGGCAATGAGCAGTTCTTC,CASSLGLAGGGNEQFF
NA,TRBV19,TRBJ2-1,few,TGTGCCAGTAGTATATTCTGGGCGATGTTCTTC,CASSIFWAMFF
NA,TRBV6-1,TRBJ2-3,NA,TGTGCCAGCAGTGCTCTCAAACCCACAGATACGCAGTATTTT,CASSALKPTDTQYF
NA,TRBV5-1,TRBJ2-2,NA,TGCGCCAGCAGCCAGCAGGGAGCCGGGGAGCTGTTTTTT,CASSQQGAGELFF
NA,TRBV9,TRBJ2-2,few,TGTGCCAGCAGCGTACCGGGGCTAAACACCGGGGAGCTGTTTTTT,CASSVPGLNTGELFF
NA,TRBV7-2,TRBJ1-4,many,TGTGCCAGCAGCCAGTACTGGACAAATGAAAAACTGTTTTTT,CASSQYWTNEKLFF
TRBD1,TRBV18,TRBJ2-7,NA,TGTGCCAGCTCACCCCCCGGCTCTGGACAGGGACGCGAACAGTACTTC,CASSPPGSGQGREQYF
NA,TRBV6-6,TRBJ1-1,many,TGTGCCAGCAGTTCCCCTGGGGGCACTGAAGCTTTCTTT,CASSSPGGTEAFF
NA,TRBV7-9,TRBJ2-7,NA,TGTGCCAGCAGCTTCTCGTGGGGGGTAGAAGCCTACGAGCAGTACTTC,CASSFSWGVEAYEQYF
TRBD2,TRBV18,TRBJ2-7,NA,TGTGCCAGCTCACCGGGACTAGCGGGAGCAGACGAGCAGTACTTC,CASSPGLAGADEQYF
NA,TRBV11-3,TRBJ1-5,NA,TGTGCCAGCAGCTTAGAATCCAGCGTCCAGCCCCAGCATTTT,CASSLESSVQPQHF
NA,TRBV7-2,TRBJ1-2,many,TGTGCCAGCCCCCCCATGGGACAAAACTATGGCTACACCTTC,CASPPMGQNYGYTF
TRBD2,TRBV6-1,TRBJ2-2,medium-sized,TGTGCCAGCACCGGGACTAGGGTTTCGGGGGAGCTGTTTTTT,CASTGTRVSGELFF
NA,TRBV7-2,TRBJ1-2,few,TGTGCCAGCAGCTTGTGGCAGAACTATGGCTACACCTTC,CASSLWQNYGYTF
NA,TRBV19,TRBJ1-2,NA,TGTGCCAGTAGTATTCCCGGGACCGCGACTGGCTACACCTTC,CASSIPGTATGYTF
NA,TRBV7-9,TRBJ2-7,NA,TGTGCCCGCAGCCAGAACTACGAGCAGTACTTC,CARSQNYEQYF
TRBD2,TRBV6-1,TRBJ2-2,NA,TGTGCCAGCAGGCCTGGACTAGCGGAGAAAGAGGTCACCGGGGAGCTGTTTTTT,CASRPGLAEKEVTGELFF
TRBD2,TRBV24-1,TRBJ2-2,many,TGTGCCACCAGTGCCCAAGGGGGACTAGCGGGAGGCAGATACACCGGGGAGCTGTTTTTT,CATSAQGGLAGGRYTGELFF
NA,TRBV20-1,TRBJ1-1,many,TGCAGTGCTAGAGAACAGGGTTCTCGCACTGAAGCTTTCTTT,CSAREQGSRTEAFF
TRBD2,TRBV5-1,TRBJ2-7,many,TGCGCCAGCAGCTTGGGACTAGCGGGACAGCAGTACTTC,CASSLGLAGQQYF
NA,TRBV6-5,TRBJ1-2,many,TGTGCCAGCAGCTACCAAGGGTGGAATGGCTACACCTTC,CASSYQGWNGYTF
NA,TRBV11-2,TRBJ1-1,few,TGTGCCAGCAGCTTAGATCTCACCATGAGCACTGAAGCTTTCTTT,CASSLDLTMSTEAFF
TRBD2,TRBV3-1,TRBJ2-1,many,TGTGCCAGCAGGCTAGCGGGAGCGTCCTACAATGAGCAGTTCTTC,CASRLAGASYNEQFF
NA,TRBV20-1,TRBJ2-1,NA,TGCAGTGCTTGGACTAACCGGGAGCAGTTCTTC,CSAWTNREQFF
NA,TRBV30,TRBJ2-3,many,TGTGCCTGGAGTGTGATGGGGGGGCCTAGCACAGATACGCAGTATTTT,CAWSVMGGPSTDTQYF
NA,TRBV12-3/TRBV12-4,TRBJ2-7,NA,TGTGCCAGCAGTCCCCGGACTTCCCAAAGCTCCTACGAGCAGTACTTC,CASSPRTSQSSYEQYF
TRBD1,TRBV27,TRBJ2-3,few,TGTGCCAGCAGTATGGGACAGGGGGCGAACACAGATACGCAGTATTTT,CASSMGQGANTDTQYF
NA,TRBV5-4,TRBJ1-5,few,TGTGCCAGCAGCCAACAGGGTATCGGCAATCAGCCCCAGCATTTT,CASSQQGIGNQPQHF
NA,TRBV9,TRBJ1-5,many,TGTGCCAGCAGCGAAGAGGGACGGAGCAATCAGCCCCAGCATTTT,CASSEEGRSNQPQHF
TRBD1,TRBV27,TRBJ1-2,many,TGTGCCAGCAGTTCCGGGACAGCCTATGGCTACACCTTC,CASSSGTAYGYTF
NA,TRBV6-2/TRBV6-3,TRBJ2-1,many,TGTGCCAGCAGCCTACCTGGGCTTAGCCGGTTCTTC,CASSLPGLSRFF
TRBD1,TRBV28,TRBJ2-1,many,TGTGCCAGCAGCCTCGACGACAGGGAGACAGTCTTC,CASSLDDRETVF
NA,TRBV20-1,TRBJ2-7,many,TGCAGTGCGCCTAGCCTGAACTACGAGCAGTACTTC,CSAPSLNYEQYF
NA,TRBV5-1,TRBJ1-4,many,TGCGCCAGCAGCTTGACGGGAGGGTGGGAAAAACTGTTTTTT,CASSLTGGWEKLFF
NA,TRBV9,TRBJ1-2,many,TGTGCCAGCAGCGTAGACTGGCGCTATGGCTACACCTTC,CASSVDWRYGYTF
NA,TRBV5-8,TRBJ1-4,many,TGTGCCAGCACAACCTGGGGGACCGCGGCATGGGAAAAACTGTTTTTT,CASTTWGTAAWEKLFF
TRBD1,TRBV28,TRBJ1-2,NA,TGTGCCAGCAGCTCCGGGACAGGGGGCGGCTACACCTTC,CASSSGTGGGYTF
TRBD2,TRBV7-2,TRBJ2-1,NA,TGTGCCAGCAGGTCGGGGGGGAGCTACAATGAGCAGTTCTTC,CASRSGGSYNEQFF
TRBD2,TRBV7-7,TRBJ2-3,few,TGTGCTAGCAGCTTAGCTTCGTCTAGCGGGACCTCAGATACGCAGTATTTT,CASSLASSSGTSDTQYF
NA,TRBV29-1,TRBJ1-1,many,TGCAGCGCCCTACGCTGGGGGAACCCGAACACTGAAGCTTTCTTT,CSALRWGNPNTEAFF
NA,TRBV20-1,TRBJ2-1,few,TGCAGTGCTAGGGGGACTTACAATGAGCAGTTCTTC,CSARGTYNEQFF
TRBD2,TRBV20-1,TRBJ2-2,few,TGCAGTGCTTCCCGGGGGGGAGTGAACACCGGGGAGCTGTTTTTT,CSASRGGVNTGELFF
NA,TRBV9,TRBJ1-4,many,TGTGCCAGCAGCGTAGGGACTGGGGGCCCTGAGAAAAAACTGTTTTTT,CASSVGTGGPEKKLFF
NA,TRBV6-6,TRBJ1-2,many,TGTGCCAGCAAGGTTGGGTCCGGCGGGCAAGGCTACACCTTC,CASKVGSGGQGYTF
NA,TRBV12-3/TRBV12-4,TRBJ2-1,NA,TGTGCCAGCAGTTTAGTCAGGGAAGGTGAGCAGTTCTTC,CASSLVREGEQFF
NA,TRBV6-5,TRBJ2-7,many,TGTGCCAGCAGTTACTCGAGGAGCTCCTACGAGCAGTACTTC,CASSYSRSSYEQYF
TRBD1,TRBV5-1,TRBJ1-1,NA,TGCGCCAGCAGCTCCGGGACAGGGGGCACTGAAGCTTTCTTT,CASSSGTGGTEAFF
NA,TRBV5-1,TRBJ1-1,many,TGCGCCAGCAGCTTGGCGGGGGGCGCCACTGAAGCTTTCTTT,CASSLAGGATEAFF
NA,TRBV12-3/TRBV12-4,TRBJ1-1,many,TGTGCCAGCAGTCCCGGCGAGCTCCTTGGGGCTTTCTTT,CASSPGELLGAFF